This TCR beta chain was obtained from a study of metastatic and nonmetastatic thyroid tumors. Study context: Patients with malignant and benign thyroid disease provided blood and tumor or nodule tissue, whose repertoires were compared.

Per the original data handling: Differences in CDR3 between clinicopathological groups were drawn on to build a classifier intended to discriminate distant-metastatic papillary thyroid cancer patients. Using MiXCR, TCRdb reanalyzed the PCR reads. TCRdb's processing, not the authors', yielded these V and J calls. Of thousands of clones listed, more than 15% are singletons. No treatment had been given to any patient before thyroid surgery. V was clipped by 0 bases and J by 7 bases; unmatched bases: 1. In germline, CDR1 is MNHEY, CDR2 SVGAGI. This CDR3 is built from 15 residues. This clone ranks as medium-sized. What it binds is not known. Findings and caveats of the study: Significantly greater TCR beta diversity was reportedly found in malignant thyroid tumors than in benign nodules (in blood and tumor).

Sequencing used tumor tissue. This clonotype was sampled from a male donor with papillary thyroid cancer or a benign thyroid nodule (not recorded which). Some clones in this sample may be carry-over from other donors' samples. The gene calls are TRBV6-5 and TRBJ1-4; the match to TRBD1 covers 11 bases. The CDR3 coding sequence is TGTGCCAGCAGTTACTCAGGGACAGGGGGTGAAAAACTGTTTTTT. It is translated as CASSYSGTGGEKLFF.